This T cell receptor beta chain is drawn from a study of blood T cell repertoires in COVID-19. Study in general: From the United States, Italy and Spain came samples of acute and convalescent COVID-19. The cDNA or gDNA used as material had been derived from T cells, B-cell-depleted T cells, or PBMCs.

This clone was seen only a few times. This CDR3 region has 15 residues. Germline values: CDR1 SGHAT, CDR2 FQDESV (reference sequence). V lost 2 bases and J lost 5; bases outside the gene matches: 4. Authors' methods: Amplification from reference gene primers served as the basis for estimated nucleated cell counts. Sequenced by immunoSEQ multiplex PCR; TCRdb stores in-frame clones only, minus some. V, J and clone size derive from that table, while D and trimming were established from the DNA sequence. This table has under 75,000 clones, around 90% appearing once. This receptor was obtained from an elderly woman with active COVID-19. Sequencing input: peripheral blood. The chain carries TRBV11-1 and TRBJ2-3; the match to TRBD2 covers 10 bases. In nucleotides, the CDR3 is TGTGCCAGCAGCTTACTAGCGGGGGTAGGAGATACGCAGTATTTT. It is translated as CASSLLAGVGDTQYF.